In this sample, the clone carrying this T cell receptor (delta chain) turned up a few times. The identical CDR3 is also encoded by other nucleotide sequences in the sample. TCRdb repeated clone calling on the RT-PCR reads with CATT. The sample records roughly 490 delta-chain clones, 15% to 20% being singletons. The sample comes from a study of gamma-delta T cells after stem cell transplantation. Sequenced material: gamma-delta T cells. The source is a human donor. It is not recorded whose cells these are; they may come from a transplant donor.

This chain's CDR3 is CACDKLGILAPDKLIF. As DNA, the CDR3 is TGTGCCTGTGACAAGCTGGGGATACTCGCTCCCGATAAACTCATCTTT. J is TRDJ1 and V is TRDV2, with 8 bases aligning to TRDD3. The CDR3 is 16 residues long. The trim removed 2 bases at V and 3 bases at J, leaving 10 bases unmatched. Germline lookup yields CDR1 GEAIGNYY and CDR2 EKD.